This T cell receptor (beta chain) was profiled in a study of monozygotic twins with inflammatory bowel disease. Using the 5' RACE reads, TCRdb records one entry per CDR3 protein without DNA. The repertoire table contains roughly 330,000 distinct CDR3 sequences. This CDR3 region has 14 residues. CDR1 and CDR2 from the germline V gene are MDHEN and SYDVKM. The origin of this receptor is a human donor with ulcerative colitis or Crohn's disease, or a healthy co-twin of an affected twin (not recorded which). This sequence joins TRBV28 and TRBJ2-3; absent DNA, TCRdb's TRBD1 call cannot be checked. Sequenced: blood. The CDR3 protein is CASSWGTRVVAQYF.